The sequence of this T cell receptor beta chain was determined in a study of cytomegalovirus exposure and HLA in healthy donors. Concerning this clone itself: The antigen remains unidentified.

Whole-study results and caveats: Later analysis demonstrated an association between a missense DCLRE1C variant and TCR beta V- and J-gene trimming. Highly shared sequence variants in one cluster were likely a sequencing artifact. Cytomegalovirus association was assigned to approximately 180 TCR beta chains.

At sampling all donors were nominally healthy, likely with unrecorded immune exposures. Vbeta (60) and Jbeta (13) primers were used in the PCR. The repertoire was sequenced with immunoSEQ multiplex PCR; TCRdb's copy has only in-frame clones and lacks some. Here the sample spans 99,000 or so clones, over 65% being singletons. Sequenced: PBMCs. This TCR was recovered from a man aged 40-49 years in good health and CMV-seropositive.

CDR3 region: CASSQITGQAGEQFF. The CDR3 bases are TGTGCCAGCAGCCAGATTACGGGACAGGCCGGTGAGCAGTTCTTC. The gene calls are TRBV11-2 and TRBJ2-1; TRBD1 matches 8 bases. The CDR3 is 15 residues long. V lost 5 bases and J lost 9; bases outside the gene matches: 12. In germline, CDR1 is SGHAT, CDR2 FQNNGV.